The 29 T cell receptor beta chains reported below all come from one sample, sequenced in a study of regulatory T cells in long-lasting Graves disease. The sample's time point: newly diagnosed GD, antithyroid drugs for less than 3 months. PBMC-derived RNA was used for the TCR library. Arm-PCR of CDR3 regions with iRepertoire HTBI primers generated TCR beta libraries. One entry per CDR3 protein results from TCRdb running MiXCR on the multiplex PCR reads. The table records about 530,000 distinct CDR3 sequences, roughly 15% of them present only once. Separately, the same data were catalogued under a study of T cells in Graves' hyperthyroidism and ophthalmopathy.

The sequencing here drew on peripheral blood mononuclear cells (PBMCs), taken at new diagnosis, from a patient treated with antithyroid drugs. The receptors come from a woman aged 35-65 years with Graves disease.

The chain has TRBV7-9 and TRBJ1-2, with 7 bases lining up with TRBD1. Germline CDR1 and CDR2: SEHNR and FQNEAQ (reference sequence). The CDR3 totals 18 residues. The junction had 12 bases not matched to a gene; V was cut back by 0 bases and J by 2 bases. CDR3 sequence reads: CASSLAAEAFRGNYGYTF. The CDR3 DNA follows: TGTGCCAGCAGCTTAGCGGCTGAGGCTTTCAGGGGGAACTATGGCTACACCTTC.

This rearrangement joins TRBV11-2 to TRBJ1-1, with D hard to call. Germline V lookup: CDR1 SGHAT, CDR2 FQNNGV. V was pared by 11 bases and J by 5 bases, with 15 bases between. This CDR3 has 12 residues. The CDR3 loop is CAYGPGGTEAFF. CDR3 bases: TGTGCCTACGGCCCCGGCGGGACTGAAGCTTTCTTT.

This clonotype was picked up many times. In DNA, the CDR3 is TGTGCCAGCAGCACGAGGGCCTACGAGCAGTACTTC. It yields the protein CASSTRAYEQYF. The rearrangement links TRBV5-6 to TRBJ2-7; TRBD2 is a possible D gene (5 bases). This CDR3 is 12 amino acids long. Trimming stripped 4 bases from V and 2 bases from J, with 7 bases between. Germline V gene sequence: CDR1 SGHDT, CDR2 YYEEEE.

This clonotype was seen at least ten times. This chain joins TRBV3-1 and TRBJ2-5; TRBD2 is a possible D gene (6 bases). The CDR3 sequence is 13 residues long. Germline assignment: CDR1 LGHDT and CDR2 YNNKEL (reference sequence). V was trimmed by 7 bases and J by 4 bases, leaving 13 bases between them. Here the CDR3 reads CASISLRGETQYF. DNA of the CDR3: TGTGCCAGCATCAGTTTGCGGGGAGAGACCCAGTACTTC.

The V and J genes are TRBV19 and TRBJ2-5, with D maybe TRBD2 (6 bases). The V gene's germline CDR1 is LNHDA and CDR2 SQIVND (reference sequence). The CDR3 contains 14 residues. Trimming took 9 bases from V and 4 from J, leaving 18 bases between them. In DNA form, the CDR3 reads TGTGCCAGCTCGGGGACTCTCCTGTCAGAGACCCAGTACTTC. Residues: CASSGTLLSETQYF.

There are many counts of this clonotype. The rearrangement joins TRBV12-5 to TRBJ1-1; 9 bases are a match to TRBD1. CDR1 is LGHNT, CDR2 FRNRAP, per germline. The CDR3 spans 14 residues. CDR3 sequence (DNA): TGTGCCAGCGGCTCGGGACAGGGGAACACTGAAGCTTTCTTT. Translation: CASGSGQGNTEAFF.

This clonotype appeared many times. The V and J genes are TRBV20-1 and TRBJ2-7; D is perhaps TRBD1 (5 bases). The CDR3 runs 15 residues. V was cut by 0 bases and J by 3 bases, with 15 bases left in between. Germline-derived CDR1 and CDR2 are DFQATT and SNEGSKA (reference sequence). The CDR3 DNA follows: TGCAGTGCTAGAGATCCCACAGGCTCCCTCTACGAGCAGTACTTC. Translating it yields CSARDPTGSLYEQYF.

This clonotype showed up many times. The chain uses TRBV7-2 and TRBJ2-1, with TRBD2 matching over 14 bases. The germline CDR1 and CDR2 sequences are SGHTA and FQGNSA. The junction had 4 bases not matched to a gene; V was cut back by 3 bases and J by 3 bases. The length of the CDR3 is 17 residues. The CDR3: CASSFPTSGGDYNEQFF. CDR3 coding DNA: TGTGCCAGCAGCTTCCCGACTAGCGGGGGGGACTACAATGAGCAGTTCTTC.

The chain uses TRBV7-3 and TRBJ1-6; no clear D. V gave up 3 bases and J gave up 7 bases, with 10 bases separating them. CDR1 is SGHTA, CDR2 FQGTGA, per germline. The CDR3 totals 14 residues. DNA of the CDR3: TGTGCCAGCAGCTTTTCACACTCGAATTCACCCCTCCACTTT. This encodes CASSFSHSNSPLHF.

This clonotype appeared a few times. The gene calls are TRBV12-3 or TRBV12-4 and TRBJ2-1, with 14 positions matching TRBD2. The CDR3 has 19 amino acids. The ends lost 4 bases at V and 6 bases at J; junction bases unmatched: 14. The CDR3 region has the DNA TGTGCCAGCAGTTCGCGACTAGCGGGGGGGCCTTTCCTGCGCAATGAGCAGTTCTTC. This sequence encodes CASSSRLAGGPFLRNEQFF.

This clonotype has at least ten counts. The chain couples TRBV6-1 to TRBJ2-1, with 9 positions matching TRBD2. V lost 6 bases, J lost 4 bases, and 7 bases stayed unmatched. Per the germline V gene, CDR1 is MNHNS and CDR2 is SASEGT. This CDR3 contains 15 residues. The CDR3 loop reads CASSREGLAYNEQFF. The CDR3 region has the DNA TGTGCCAGCAGCCGGGAGGGACTAGCTTACAATGAGCAGTTCTTC.

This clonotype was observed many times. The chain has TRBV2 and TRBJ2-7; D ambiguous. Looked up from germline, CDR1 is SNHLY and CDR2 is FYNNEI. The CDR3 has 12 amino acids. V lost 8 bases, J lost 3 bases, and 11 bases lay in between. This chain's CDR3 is CASLSRNYEQYF. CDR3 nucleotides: TGTGCCAGCTTATCCAGGAACTACGAGCAGTACTTC.

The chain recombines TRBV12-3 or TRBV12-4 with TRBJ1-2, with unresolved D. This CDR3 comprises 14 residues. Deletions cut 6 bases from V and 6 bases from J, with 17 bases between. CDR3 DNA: TGTGCCAGCAGGTCCTCGGGCCCCTCGCATGGCTACACCTTC. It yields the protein CASRSSGPSHGYTF.

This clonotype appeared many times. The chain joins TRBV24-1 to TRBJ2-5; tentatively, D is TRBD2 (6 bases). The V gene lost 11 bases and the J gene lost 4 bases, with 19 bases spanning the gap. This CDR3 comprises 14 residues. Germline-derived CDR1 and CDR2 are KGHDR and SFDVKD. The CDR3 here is CAILRRAGTETQYF. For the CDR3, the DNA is TGTGCCATACTAAGGAGGGCAGGGACAGAGACCCAGTACTTC.

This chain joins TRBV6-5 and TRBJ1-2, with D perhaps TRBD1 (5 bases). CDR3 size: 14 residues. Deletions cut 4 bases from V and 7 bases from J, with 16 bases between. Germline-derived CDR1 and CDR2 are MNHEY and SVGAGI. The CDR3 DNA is TGTGCCAGCAGTTTGGGCGCCAGGGCCCTTGGCTACACCTTC. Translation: CASSLGARALGYTF.

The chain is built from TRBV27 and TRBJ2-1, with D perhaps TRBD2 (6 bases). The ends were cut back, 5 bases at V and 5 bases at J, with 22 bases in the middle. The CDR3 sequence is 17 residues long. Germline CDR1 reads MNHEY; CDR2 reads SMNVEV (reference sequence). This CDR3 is CASSPDSPPLANNEQFF. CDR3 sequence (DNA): TGTGCCAGCAGTCCGGATAGTCCCCCACTAGCAAACAATGAGCAGTTCTTC.

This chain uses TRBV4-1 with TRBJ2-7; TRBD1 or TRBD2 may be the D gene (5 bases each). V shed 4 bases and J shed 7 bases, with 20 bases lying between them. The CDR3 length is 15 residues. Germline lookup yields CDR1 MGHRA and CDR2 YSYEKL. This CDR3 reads CASSRDYGTRREQYF. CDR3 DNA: TGCGCCAGCAGCCGAGACTACGGGACCCGCCGGGAGCAGTACTTC.

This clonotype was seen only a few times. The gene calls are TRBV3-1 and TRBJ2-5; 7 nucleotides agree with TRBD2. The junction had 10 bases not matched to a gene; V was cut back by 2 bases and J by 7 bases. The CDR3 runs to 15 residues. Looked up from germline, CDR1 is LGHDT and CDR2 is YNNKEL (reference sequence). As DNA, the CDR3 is TGTGCCAGCAGCCAATCACTAGCGAGGTCTGTGACCCAGTACTTC. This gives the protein CASSQSLARSVTQYF.

The CDR3 here is CASSYETGGTEAFF. CDR3 DNA sequence: TGTGCCAGCAGCTATGAGACAGGGGGGACTGAAGCTTTCTTT. The rearrangement links TRBV5-6 to TRBJ1-1, with 9 nucleotides matching TRBD1. This CDR3 is built from 14 residues. J was trimmed by 5 bases and V by 3 bases; bases with no gene match: 5. Germline V CDR1 and CDR2: SGHDT, YYEEEE.

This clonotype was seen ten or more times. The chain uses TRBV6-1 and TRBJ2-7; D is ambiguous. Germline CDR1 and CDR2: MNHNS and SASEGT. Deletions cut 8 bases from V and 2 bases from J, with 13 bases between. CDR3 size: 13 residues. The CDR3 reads CASGPSAAYEQYF. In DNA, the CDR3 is TGTGCCAGCGGACCCTCGGCAGCCTACGAGCAGTACTTC.

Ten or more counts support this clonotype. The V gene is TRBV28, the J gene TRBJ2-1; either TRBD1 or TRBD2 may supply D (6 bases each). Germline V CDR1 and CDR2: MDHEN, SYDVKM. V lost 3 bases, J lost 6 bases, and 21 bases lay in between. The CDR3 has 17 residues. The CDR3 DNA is TGTGCCAGCAGTTTTCCCCTACAGGGAGGAGGCGCCAATGAGCAGTTCTTC. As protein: CASSFPLQGGGANEQFF.

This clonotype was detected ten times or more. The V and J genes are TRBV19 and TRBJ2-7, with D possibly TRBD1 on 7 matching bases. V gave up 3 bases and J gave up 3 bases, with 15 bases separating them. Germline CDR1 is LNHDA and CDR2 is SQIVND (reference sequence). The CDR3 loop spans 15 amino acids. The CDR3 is CASSIGGTARYEQYF. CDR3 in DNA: TGTGCCAGTAGTATTGGGGGGACAGCTCGCTACGAGCAGTACTTC.

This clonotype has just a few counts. CDR3 sequence: CASSLPGSGNTIYF. The CDR3 DNA sequence: TGTGCCAGCAGCTTACCGGGAAGTGGAAACACCATATATTTT. The rearrangement uses TRBV5-4 and TRBJ1-3; D is undetermined. The CDR3 extends over 14 amino acids. V shed 2 bases and J shed 3 bases, with 9 bases lying between them. Germline CDR1 SGHNT, CDR2 YYREEE (reference sequence).

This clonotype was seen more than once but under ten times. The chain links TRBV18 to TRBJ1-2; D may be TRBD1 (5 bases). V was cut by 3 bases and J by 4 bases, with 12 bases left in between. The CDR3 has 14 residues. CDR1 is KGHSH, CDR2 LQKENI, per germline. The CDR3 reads CASSPRDESYGYTF. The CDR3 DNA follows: TGTGCCAGCTCACCTCGGGACGAATCCTATGGCTACACCTTC. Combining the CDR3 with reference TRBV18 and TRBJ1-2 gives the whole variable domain NAGVMQNPRHLVRRRGQEARLRCSPMKGHSHVYWYRQLPEEGLKFMVYLQKENIIDESGMPKERFSAEFPKEGPSILRIQQVVRGDSAAYFCASSPRDESYGYTFGSGTRLTVV.

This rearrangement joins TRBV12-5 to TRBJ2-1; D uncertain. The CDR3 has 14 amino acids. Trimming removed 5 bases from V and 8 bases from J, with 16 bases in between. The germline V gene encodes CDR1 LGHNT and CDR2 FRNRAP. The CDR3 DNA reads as TGTGCTAGTGGTCCAATGGCCTCGTCGGATGAGCAGTTCTTC. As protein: CASGPMASSDEQFF.

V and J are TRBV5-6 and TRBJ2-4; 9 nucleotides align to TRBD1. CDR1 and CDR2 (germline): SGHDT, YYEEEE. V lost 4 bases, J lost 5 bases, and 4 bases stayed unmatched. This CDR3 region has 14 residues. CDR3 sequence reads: CASSVWDRENIQYF. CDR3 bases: TGTGCCAGCAGCGTGTGGGACAGGGAAAACATTCAGTACTTC.

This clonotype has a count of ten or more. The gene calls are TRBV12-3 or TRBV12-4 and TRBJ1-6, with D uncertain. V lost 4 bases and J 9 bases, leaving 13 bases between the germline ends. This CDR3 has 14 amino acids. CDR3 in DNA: TGTGCCAGCAGTTCCGGTGGTGGCCCTTCACCCCTCCACTTT. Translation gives CASSSGGGPSPLHF.

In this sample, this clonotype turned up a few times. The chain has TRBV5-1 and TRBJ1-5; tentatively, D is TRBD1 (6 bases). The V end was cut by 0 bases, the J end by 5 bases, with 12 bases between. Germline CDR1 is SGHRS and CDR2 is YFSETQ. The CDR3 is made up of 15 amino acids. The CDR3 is CASSLGGQLDQPQHF. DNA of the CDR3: TGCGCCAGCAGCTTGGGGGGACAACTCGATCAGCCCCAGCATTTT.

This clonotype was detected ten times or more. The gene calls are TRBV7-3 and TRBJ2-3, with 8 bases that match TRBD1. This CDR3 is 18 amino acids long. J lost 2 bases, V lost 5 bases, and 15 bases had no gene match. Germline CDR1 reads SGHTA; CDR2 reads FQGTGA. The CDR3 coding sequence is TGTGCCAGCAGCGTAAAGCCCGGGACAGGACTTACCACAGATACGCAGTATTTT. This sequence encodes CASSVKPGTGLTTDTQYF.